This T cell receptor (beta chain) came from a study of T-cell reconstitution after alpha-beta-depleted transplantation in children. The CDR3 contains 14 residues. V lost 2 bases to trimming and J lost 0 bases, with 8 bases between them. Germline-derived CDR1 and CDR2 are MNHEY and SVGEGT. As it was prepared, the TCRbeta library received unique molecular identifiers. TCRdb passed the PCR reads through MiXCR, listing each CDR3 protein once. The data hold about 640,000 distinct CDR3 sequences, with over 10% observed a single time. Study observations and caveats: Reportedly, roughly two months post-transplant, alpha-beta T cells arose from several hundred expanded graft clones.

This clonotype occurred a few times. Its antigen is undetermined. This clonotype was obtained from a male patient younger than 18 who had a stem cell transplant for acute myeloid leukemia, so the T cells may come from the graft donor. The sample here was PBMCs, mostly from graft donor cells, taken 360 days after TCRalphabeta/CD19-depleted stem cell transplant. The rearrangement links TRBV6-2 or TRBV6-3 to TRBJ2-7; no clear D. CDR3 sequence: CASSYHRSSYEQYF. The CDR3 coding sequence is TGTGCCAGCAGTTACCACAGAAGCTCCTACGAGCAGTACTTC.